What follows is one T cell receptor beta chain and its context. V dropped 6 bases and J dropped 4; count of bases not matched to a gene: 9. Per the germline V gene, CDR1 is SGHDT and CDR2 is YYEEEE. This CDR3 is built from 14 residues. PCR involved 60 Vbeta and 13 Jbeta primers. Data came from immunoSEQ multiplex PCR; TCRdb stores just in-frame clones and leaves some out. Among 150,000 to 200,000 clones listed, around three quarters were seen once. These data come from a study of cytomegalovirus exposure and HLA in healthy donors. For the study at large: Out of around 360 genotyped donors, approximately 84% belonged to the Caucasian-associated ancestry cluster.

This receptor was identified in a woman aged 40-49 years in good health and CMV-seronegative. The chain has TRBV5-6 and TRBJ1-2; 7 bases align to TRBD1. The sample consisted of PBMCs. The CDR3: CASTPGQTPYGYTF. The CDR3 DNA sequence: TGTGCCAGCACCCCGGGACAGACCCCCTATGGCTACACCTTC.